This T cell receptor (beta chain) was sequenced for a study of T cells expressing NK-cell markers. Study as a whole: Sorted CD3+CD56+NKG2C+, CD3+CD56+NKG2C- and CD3+CD56-NKG2C+ T cells provided the TCR beta repertoires. With respect to HCMV, seven of the eight sequenced donors were seropositive, and one was seronegative. Findings and limits, study-wide: These clonotypes additionally ranked first within the CD3+CD56-NKG2C+ fraction of a few donors.

TCRdb re-called the 5' RACE reads; every CDR3 protein appears as one record, without DNA. The sample data list approximately 150,000 distinct CDR3 sequences. The CDR3 sequence is 14 residues long. The V gene's germline CDR1 is SGHDN and CDR2 FVKESK. About this clonotype itself: Its antigen is unknown.

The chain links TRBV14 to TRBJ2-1. Sequenced: blood T cells: a sorted CD56 or NKG2C T cell subset, CD4+ or CD8+ T cells, or bulk PBMC T cells (not recorded which). This TCR was sampled from a man between 18 and 29 years old in good health. The CDR3 loop reads CASSQVGSYNEQFF.